Each of the 32 T cell receptor beta chains below was sequenced from the same sample in a study of cytomegalovirus exposure and HLA in healthy donors. Primers for the PCR totalled 60 Vbeta and 13 Jbeta. The data were produced by immunoSEQ multiplex PCR, yet TCRdb's version contains in-frame clones alone and is incomplete. The table has approximately 170,000 clones, roughly four fifths seen once. Source material: PBMCs. All receptors derive from a man in his fifties in good health and CMV-seropositive.

The V call is TRBV4-3, the J call TRBJ2-5; unclear D gene. The V gene lost 0 bases and the J gene lost 2 bases, with 7 bases spanning the gap. Germline V gene data show CDR1 as LGHNA and CDR2 as YSLEER. This CDR3 has 14 amino acids. Here the CDR3 DNA reads TGCGCCAGCAGCCAAGACGTCCGGCAAGAGACCCAGTACTTC. Translating gives CASSQDVRQETQYF.

The chain links TRBV28 to TRBJ1-1; the D gene is possibly TRBD1 (5 bases). The CDR3 has 15 residues. The germline V and J ends were trimmed by 2 bases and 5 bases, with 15 bases remaining between them. In germline, CDR1 is MDHEN, CDR2 SYDVKM. CDR3: CASSLGGVIGTEAFF. The CDR3 DNA follows: TGTGCCAGCAGTTTAGGAGGGGTAATAGGGACTGAAGCTTTCTTT.

The chain recombines TRBV9 with TRBJ2-3; D remains unclear. Germline values: CDR1 SGDLS, CDR2 YYNGEE. This CDR3 has 13 residues. Deletions cut 0 bases from V and 2 bases from J, with 4 bases between. Here the CDR3 reads CASSVASTDTQYF. The CDR3 region has the DNA TGTGCCAGCAGCGTAGCGTCCACAGATACGCAGTATTTT.

This clone was recorded only once. The CDR3 spells CASRATGGATEAFF. CDR3 in DNA: TGTGCCAGCAGGGCAACAGGGGGTGCCACTGAAGCTTTCTTT. V and J are TRBV28 and TRBJ1-1; 8 bases match TRBD1. The CDR3 sequence is 14 residues long. Trimming took 6 bases from V and 4 from J; bases not matched to a gene: 7. Germline assignment: CDR1 MDHEN and CDR2 SYDVKM.

This clone was seen only a few times. This chain joins TRBV5-1 and TRBJ1-1; 9 bases line up with TRBD1. Germline CDR1 reads SGHRS; CDR2 reads YFSETQ. With V trimmed by 5 bases and J by 4 bases, 6 bases remained unmatched. CDR3 size: 14 residues. The CDR3 bases are TGCGCCAGCAGATTACAGGGGGCTGGCACTGAAGCTTTCTTT. Its protein is CASRLQGAGTEAFF.

The V call is TRBV28, the J call TRBJ2-4, with 7 positions matching TRBD1. Trimming at V came to 5 bases and at J to 12 bases, leaving 7 bases not matched to a gene. The V gene's germline CDR1 is MDHEN and CDR2 SYDVKM. CDR3 length equals 12 residues. The CDR3 reads CASSTGVGGQYF. CDR3 bases: TGTGCCAGCAGTACAGGGGTGGGTGGTCAGTACTTC.

The gene calls are TRBV5-1 and TRBJ2-5; weak D call: TRBD2 (6 bases). The DNA end is more similar to TRBJ2-7, so the J call may be wrong. This CDR3 comprises 14 residues. CDR1 SGHRS and CDR2 YFSETQ come from the germline V gene. Here the CDR3 DNA reads TGCGCCAGCAGCATTACTCTAGCGTCCTACGAGCAGTACTTC. This sequence encodes CASSITLASYEQYF.

The chain recombines TRBV19 with TRBJ2-1, with TRBD2 matching 8 bases. Germline lookup yields CDR1 LNHDA and CDR2 SQIVND (reference sequence). The V gene end was trimmed by 6 bases and the J gene end by 6 bases; junction bases not matched to a gene: 7. The CDR3 runs to 14 residues. CDR3 in DNA: TGTGCCAGTAGAGCCGGGGGGGCGGTCAATGAGCAGTTCTTC. Protein sequence: CASRAGGAVNEQFF.

In regard to this clone: At one boundary the junction diverges from the germline segment, which might be a read error. The V gene is TRBV19, the J gene TRBJ2-5, with 10 bases matching TRBD2. The CDR3 totals 17 residues. In germline, CDR1 is LNHDA, CDR2 SQIVND (reference sequence). Written as DNA, the CDR3 is TGTGCCAGTAGCTCTACCGGGACTAGCGAAGCAAGAGAGGCCCAGTACTTC. The encoded protein is CASSSTGTSEAREAQYF.

The sample holds a few counts of this clone. This sequence joins TRBV27 and TRBJ2-1; no firm D call. V dropped 11 bases and J dropped 2 bases, with 13 bases sitting between them. Germline V gives CDR1 MNHEY, CDR2 SMNVEV (reference sequence). The CDR3 consists of 13 residues. CDR3: CAARDFTYNEQFF. CDR3 DNA: TGTGCCGCTAGAGATTTCACCTACAATGAGCAGTTCTTC.

V is TRBV5-5 and J is TRBJ2-7, with 7 bases lining up with TRBD1. The CDR3 length is 15 residues. Germline loops: CDR1 SGHKS, CDR2 YYEKEE (reference sequence). J was trimmed by 0 bases and V by 1 base; bases with no gene match: 4. CDR3 region: CASSLTGDDSYEQYF. DNA of the CDR3: TGTGCCAGCAGCTTGACAGGGGATGACTCCTACGAGCAGTACTTC.

The chain links TRBV10-3 to TRBJ2-3; D ambiguous. The CDR3 is 12 residues long. Germline CDR1 reads ENHRY; CDR2 reads SYGVKD. V was cut by 8 bases and J by 4 bases, with 10 bases left in between. The CDR3 is CAISRVSDTQYF. In DNA, the CDR3 is TGTGCCATCTCCCGGGTCTCAGATACGCAGTATTTT.

The CDR3: CASSYGSNTGELFF. Here the CDR3 DNA reads TGTGCCAGCAGCTACGGGTCCAACACCGGGGAGCTGTTTTTT. The V call is TRBV7-3, the J call TRBJ2-2; D is undetermined. Trimming took off 4 bases at V and 2 bases at J, with 8 bases between the two ends. The CDR3 has 14 residues. The germline V gene has CDR1 SGHTA and CDR2 FQGTGA.

The V call is TRBV11-3, the J call TRBJ2-7, with 14 bases identical to TRBD2. Per germline, CDR1 SGHNT and CDR2 YENEEA. With V trimmed by 1 base and J by 3 bases, 5 bases remained unmatched. The CDR3 has 17 residues. CDR3 DNA sequence: TGTGCCAGCAGCTTAGGACTAGCGGGAGGGATAGTCTACGAGCAGTACTTC. Its translation is CASSLGLAGGIVYEQYF. The full variable domain, with the rest looked up from reference TRBV11-3 and TRBJ2-7, is EAGVVQSPRYKIIEKKQPVAFWCNPISGHNTLYWYLQNLGQGPELLIRYENEEAVDDSQLPKDRFSAERLKGVDSTLKIQPAELGDSAVYLCASSLGLAGGIVYEQYFGPGTRLTVT.

The gene calls are TRBV5-4 and TRBJ2-2; TRBD2 might be the D (5 bases). The CDR3 is 15 residues long. Germline CDR1 reads SGHNT; CDR2 reads YYREEE (reference sequence). V was cut by 0 bases and J by 1 base, with 7 bases left in between. CDR3 residues: CASSLVGVNTGELFF. The CDR3 bases are TGTGCCAGCAGCTTGGTCGGGGTGAACACCGGGGAGCTGTTTTTT.

The chain joins TRBV19 to TRBJ2-3; possible D gene TRBD2, 6 bases. V dropped 3 bases and J dropped 0 bases, with 10 bases sitting between them. The length of the CDR3 is 15 residues. The germline gives CDR1 LNHDA, CDR2 SQIVND (reference sequence). CDR3 DNA: TGTGCCAGTAGTATCACTAGCTCTAGCACAGATACGCAGTATTTT. Its protein is CASSITSSSTDTQYF.

The chain is built from TRBV4-1 and TRBJ2-2, with D perhaps TRBD1 (5 bases). Germline values: CDR1 MGHRA, CDR2 YSYEKL. V dropped 0 bases and J dropped 8 bases, with 7 bases sitting between them. CDR3 length: 13 amino acids. The CDR3 region has the DNA TGCGCCAGCAGCCAAGAGAACAGGGGGGAGCTGTTTTTT. This gives the protein CASSQENRGELFF.

The rearrangement uses TRBV2 and TRBJ1-1; unclear D gene. Germline V gene data show CDR1 as SNHLY and CDR2 as FYNNEI. V was clipped by 5 bases and J by 0 bases, with 7 bases between them. This CDR3 has 13 residues. The CDR3 region has the DNA TGTGCCAGCAGTACTATTATGAACACTGAAGCTTTCTTT. Protein: CASSTIMNTEAFF.

The chain links TRBV6-5 to TRBJ1-2, with 7 bases identical to TRBD1. V lost 6 bases to trimming and J lost 4 bases; unmatched junction nucleotides: 5. CDR3 length: 13 residues. Germline CDR1 MNHEY, CDR2 SVGAGI. For the CDR3, the DNA is TGTGCCAGCAGGAAGGGACAGAGCTATGGCTACACCTTC. Translated: CASRKGQSYGYTF.

The chain carries TRBV28 and TRBJ1-5; weak D call: TRBD1 (5 bases). Trimming removed 8 bases at V and 1 base at J, with 12 bases between. The CDR3 contains 14 residues. The germline gives CDR1 MDHEN, CDR2 SYDVKM. The DNA of the CDR3 is TGTGCCAGCTACCCGGGGGGGAGCAATCAGCCCCAGCATTTT. Its protein is CASYPGGSNQPQHF.

The CDR3, as DNA: TGTGCCAGCAGTCTTACAGGGGACGAGCAGTACTTC. Protein sequence: CASSLTGDEQYF. The rearrangement uses TRBV7-9 and TRBJ2-7, with 7 nucleotides matching TRBD1. The CDR3 loop spans 12 amino acids. Per germline, CDR1 SEHNR and CDR2 FQNEAQ (reference sequence). V was clipped by 6 bases and J by 5 bases; unmatched bases: 4.

This sequence joins TRBV6-5 and TRBJ2-7; tentative D call: TRBD2 (5 bases). Germline V gene sequence: CDR1 MNHEY, CDR2 SVGAGI. V dropped 6 bases and J dropped 2 bases, with 11 bases sitting between them. There are 13 residues in the CDR3. This CDR3 reads CASRHTRAYEQYF. The CDR3, as DNA: TGTGCCAGCAGACACACTAGAGCCTACGAGCAGTACTTC.

The chain uses TRBV27 and TRBJ1-4, with 10 bases identical to TRBD1. Trimming removed 6 bases from V and 8 bases from J; junction bases left unmatched: 12. The CDR3 spans 16 residues. Germline lookup yields CDR1 MNHEY and CDR2 SMNVEV (reference sequence). The CDR3 region has the DNA TGTGCCAGCAGCCCCGCGTGGGGACAGGGGTACGAAAAACTGTTTTTT. Its translation: CASSPAWGQGYEKLFF.

The rearrangement joins TRBV4-2 to TRBJ2-3; 8 bases line up with TRBD2. V shed 0 bases, J shed 2 bases, and the junction held 7 bases outside the gene matches. CDR3 length equals 17 residues. CDR1 LGHNA and CDR2 YNFKEQ come from the germline V gene. Here the CDR3 reads CASSQDTAGEITDTQYF. CDR3 bases: TGTGCCAGCAGCCAAGATACAGCGGGGGAGATCACAGATACGCAGTATTTT.

This chain links TRBV6-5 with TRBJ2-5; D is possibly TRBD1 (6 bases). Germline V gives CDR1 MNHEY, CDR2 SVGAGI. Trimming took 5 bases from V and 5 from J, leaving 12 bases between them. This CDR3 is 13 amino acids long. The CDR3 spells CASSTQGHETQYF. The CDR3 DNA follows: TGTGCCAGCAGTACACAGGGTCATGAGACCCAGTACTTC.

This clone was detected only once. The gene calls are TRBV5-1 and TRBJ1-2, with D perhaps matching TRBD1 (5 bases). This CDR3 has 15 amino acids. Germline CDR1 SGHRS, CDR2 YFSETQ. The V gene lost 0 bases and the J gene lost 4 bases, with 13 bases spanning the gap. The CDR3 nucleotides are TGCGCCAGCAGCTTGGGTGGGGCCCCTAGCTATGGCTACACCTTC. The encoded protein is CASSLGGAPSYGYTF. The full variable domain, its missing parts supplied by reference TRBV5-1 and TRBJ1-2, is KAGVTQTPRYLIKTRGQQVTLSCSPISGHRSVSWYQQTPGQGLQFLFEYFSETQRNKGNFPGRFSGRQFSNSRSEMNVSTLELGDSALYLCASSLGGAPSYGYTFGSGTRLTVV.

This rearrangement joins TRBV28 to TRBJ2-7; 12 nucleotides agree with TRBD2. The CDR3 spans 15 residues. Losses at the gene ends were 6 bases for V and 4 bases for J; bases not matched to a gene: 7. The germline V gene has CDR1 MDHEN and CDR2 SYDVKM. Here the CDR3 reads CASRRGTSGLYEQYF. The CDR3 DNA follows: TGTGCCAGCAGGCGAGGGACTAGCGGGCTGTACGAGCAGTACTTC.

A single count supports this clone. This chain uses TRBV4-3 with TRBJ2-1, with 14 bases that match TRBD2. CDR1 is LGHNA and CDR2 is YSLEER in the germline V gene. The CDR3 covers 17 residues. Trimming removed 5 bases from V and 2 bases from J; junction bases left unmatched: 5. The CDR3 reads CASSYGLAGGPYNEQFF. The CDR3 nucleotides are TGCGCCAGCAGCTACGGACTAGCGGGGGGTCCCTACAATGAGCAGTTCTTC.

The chain couples TRBV10-3 to TRBJ1-5; possible D gene TRBD1, 6 bases. The CDR3 contains 15 residues. CDR1 ENHRY and CDR2 SYGVKD come from the germline V gene. Trimming left V 6 bases short and J 3 bases short, with 15 bases between. CDR3 sequence reads: CAISASGGLNQPQHF. In nucleotides, the CDR3 is TGTGCCATCAGCGCCTCGGGGGGGCTCAATCAGCCCCAGCATTTT.

This chain joins TRBV5-4 and TRBJ2-2; 7 bases are a match to TRBD2. The V segment lost 5 bases and the J segment 3 bases; nucleotides outside the gene matches: 10. The CDR3 spans 16 residues. Germline loops: CDR1 SGHNT, CDR2 YYREEE (reference sequence). The CDR3, as DNA: TGTGCCAGCAGATCTCAAGCTGGGGGGGACACCGGGGAGCTGTTTTTT. Translating gives CASRSQAGGDTGELFF.

The chain has TRBV6-1 and TRBJ1-1; 10 positions agree with TRBD1. The CDR3 consists of 15 residues. Germline lookup yields CDR1 MNHNS and CDR2 SASEGT. Trimming cost V 5 bases and J 3 bases; bases outside gene matches: 6. The CDR3 reads CASSTQDRGDTEAFF. For the CDR3, the DNA is TGTGCCAGCAGTACCCAGGACAGGGGGGACACTGAAGCTTTCTTT.

This clone was detected a few times. The chain joins TRBV6-5 to TRBJ1-5; D might be TRBD1 (5 bases). This CDR3 is built from 13 residues. Per the germline V gene, CDR1 is MNHEY and CDR2 is SVGAGI. Deletions cut 6 bases from V and 5 bases from J, with 11 bases between. The DNA of the CDR3 is TGTGCCAGCAGAGCCCAGGGTGATCAGCCCCAGCATTTT. Translation gives CASRAQGDQPQHF.